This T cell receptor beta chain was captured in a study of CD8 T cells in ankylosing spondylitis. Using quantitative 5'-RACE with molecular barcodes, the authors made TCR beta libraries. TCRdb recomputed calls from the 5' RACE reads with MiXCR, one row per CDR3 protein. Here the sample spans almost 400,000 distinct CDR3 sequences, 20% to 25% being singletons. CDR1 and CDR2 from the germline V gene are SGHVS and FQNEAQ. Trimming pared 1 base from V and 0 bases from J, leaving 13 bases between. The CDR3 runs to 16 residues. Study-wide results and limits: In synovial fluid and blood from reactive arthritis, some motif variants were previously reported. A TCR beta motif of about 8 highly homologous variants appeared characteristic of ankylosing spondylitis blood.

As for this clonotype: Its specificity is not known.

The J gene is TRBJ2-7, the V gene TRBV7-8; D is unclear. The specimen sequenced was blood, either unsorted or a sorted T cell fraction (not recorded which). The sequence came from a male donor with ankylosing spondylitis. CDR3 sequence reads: CASSLGLPSISYEQYF. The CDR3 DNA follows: TGTGCCAGCAGCTTAGGGTTGCCTTCCATCTCCTACGAGCAGTACTTC.